This is a list of T cell receptor beta chains from one sample in a study of blood T cell repertoires in COVID-19. Clones were sequenced by immunoSEQ multiplex PCR, and TCRdb holds only the in-frame ones, with some missing. Here the sample spans a few hundred thousand clones, 80% to 90% being singletons. The sample comprised PBMCs or T cells enriched from blood (not recorded which). The receptor set was obtained from a man aged 40-50 years who had recovered from COVID-19. CDR3s include the opening cysteine and the closing phenylalanine or tryptophan.

TRBV27,CASSPYRGTEAFF
TRBV7-9,CASSLGTVGELFF
TRBV24-1,CATSDPPSSAQETQYF
TRBV6-5,CASEQAFNYGYTF
TRBV5-1,CASSFREGNEKLFF
TRBV5-1,CASRELGSPNTGELFF
TRBV19,CASSKQGGTDTQYF
TRBV14,CASSQGGKGNTIYF
TRBV30,CARNKGTASRYNEQFF
TRBV19,CAENTKDRSEQYF
TRBV10-3,CAISEGRGGIYNEQFF
TRBV7-6,CASSLTGGMNTEAFF
TRBV19,CASSPDTVSSYEQYF
TRBV5-1,CASSLEAGLTGGYTF
TRBV6-6,CASSPRDRPTNYGYTF
TRBV4-1,CASSQVIRAGAGNTIYF
TRBV5-4,CASSFGEGQPQHF
TRBV6-5,CASSYFQGDNYGYTF
TRBV30,CAWSLGHPNTEAFF
TRBV7-9,CASSLYSTNTEAFF
TRBV7-6,CASSSGRDTQYF
TRBV3-1/TRBV3-2,CASSPSYAEAFF
TRBV5-5,CASSLVQGNTEAFF
TRBV19,CASSISGNTEAFF
TRBV20-1,CSATNNEQFF
TRBV24-1,CATSRGGSTDTQYF
TRBV7-9,CASSNNYGYTF
TRBV7-3,CASSLSKGPYNEQFF
TRBV6-5,CASSYRGNQPQHF
TRBV12-5,CASGLVRGRDNQPQHF
TRBV3-1/TRBV3-2,CASSPTGIGEKLFF
TRBV9,CATGGARGPTDTQYF